The next 19 T cell receptor beta chains were all read from a single sample in a study of blood T cells in healthy people across ages. Together with a sample-barcoded 5' primer, a J-beta primer mix was included in a second PCR lasting about 7 to 11 cycles. MiXCR, run by TCRdb on the 5' RACE reads, gives a single entry per CDR3 protein. The sample lists roughly 1,500,000 distinct CDR3 sequences, about 32% seen once, with about 11% in the top ten. Sequencing used blood. The receptors were gathered from a woman aged 25 to 39 in good health.

This clonotype was observed a handful of times. This sequence joins TRBV20-1 and TRBJ1-2; D uncertain. V was clipped by 6 bases and J by 8 bases, with 22 bases between them. In germline, CDR1 is DFQATT, CDR2 SNEGSKA (reference sequence). The length of the CDR3 is 14 residues. The chain's CDR3 is CSARPSGGVGGYTF. The CDR3 DNA sequence: TGCAGTGCCAGACCCTCGGGCGGGGTTGGCGGCTACACCTTC.

The V call is TRBV20-1, the J call TRBJ1-1; D is perhaps TRBD1 (5 bases). This CDR3 has 15 residues. Germline values: CDR1 DFQATT, CDR2 SNEGSKA (reference sequence). V lost 0 bases to trimming and J lost 6 bases, with 17 bases between them. CDR3 in amino acids: CSARDRGRAGPEAFF. The CDR3 region has the DNA TGCAGTGCTAGAGATCGGGGCAGGGCAGGACCTGAAGCTTTCTTT.

The V and J genes are TRBV11-2 and TRBJ1-4, with D uncertain. Germline CDR1 and CDR2: SGHAT and FQNNGV. The CDR3 totals 13 residues. Trimming took off 0 bases at V and 13 bases at J, with 12 bases between the two ends. This CDR3 is CASSLDTRRGLFF. DNA for the CDR3: TGTGCCAGCAGCTTAGATACCCGGCGGGGACTGTTTTTT.

The chain couples TRBV19 to TRBJ2-5, with D unresolved. TRBJ2-7 matches the DNA end more closely, so the J call is doubtful. This CDR3 has 14 amino acids. Germline V CDR1 and CDR2: LNHDA, SQIVND (reference sequence). CDR3 coding DNA: TGTGCCAGTAGTAGCGCCGAGATCCAAAACGAGCAGTACTTC. Protein product: CASSSAEIQNEQYF.

This clonotype was seen more than once but under ten times. This chain uses TRBV7-9 with TRBJ2-7, with 12 bases lining up with TRBD1. The length of the CDR3 is 15 residues. CDR1 and CDR2 from the germline V gene are SEHNR and FQNEAQ (reference sequence). The V segment lost 7 bases and the J segment 6 bases; nucleotides outside the gene matches: 10. This CDR3 is CASIHAGTGGGEQYF. The CDR3 nucleotides are TGTGCCAGCATCCATGCCGGGACAGGGGGCGGCGAGCAGTACTTC.

In its sample, this clonotype was seen a few times. The chain is built from TRBV27 and TRBJ2-3; D is perhaps TRBD2 (6 bases). V was cut by 6 bases and J by 2 bases, with 9 bases left in between. This CDR3 spans 13 amino acids. Germline V gene data show CDR1 as MNHEY and CDR2 as SMNVEV (reference sequence). The CDR3 reads CASSWGLTDTQYF. CDR3 DNA sequence: TGTGCCAGCAGCTGGGGACTCACAGATACGCAGTATTTT.

V is TRBV9 and J is TRBJ2-6; either TRBD1 or TRBD2 may fit D (6 bases each). The CDR3 is made up of 16 amino acids. Trimming took 1 base from V and 2 from J, leaving 10 bases between them. Germline CDR1 reads SGDLS; CDR2 reads YYNGEE. The CDR3 DNA follows: TGTGCCAGCAGCGTACTGGGGGGCGCTGGGGCCAACGTCCTGACTTTC. Its protein product is CASSVLGGAGANVLTF. The whole variable domain, filled in from reference TRBV9 and TRBJ2-6, reads DSGVTQTPKHLITATGQRVTLRCSPRSGDLSVYWYQQSLDQGLQFLIQYYNGEERAKGNILERFSAQQFPDLHSELNLSSLELGDSALYFCASSVLGGAGANVLTFGAGSRLTVL.

The table lists this clonotype with a few counts. The CDR3 DNA is TGTGCCAGCAGCTTAGACGGGACAGGGGCGTTTAACCGCGCATTGGATACGCAGTATTTT. This sequence encodes CASSLDGTGAFNRALDTQYF. The rearrangement links TRBV7-9 to TRBJ2-3; TRBD1 matches 10 bases. The CDR3 has 20 residues. The V gene end was trimmed by 1 base and the J gene end by 6 bases; junction bases not matched to a gene: 19. CDR1 is SEHNR and CDR2 is FQNEAQ in the germline V gene (reference sequence).

The V and J genes are TRBV27 and TRBJ2-7, with 8 bases that match TRBD1. This CDR3 contains 15 residues. The germline V gene has CDR1 MNHEY and CDR2 SMNVEV (reference sequence). Losses at the gene ends were 6 bases for V and 0 bases for J; bases not matched to a gene: 7. CDR3 nucleotide sequence: TGTGCCAGCAGCTGGACAGGGCCGAGCTCCTACGAGCAGTACTTC. Its protein product is CASSWTGPSSYEQYF.

This clonotype was observed a few times. The V and J genes are TRBV15 and TRBJ2-5, with 9 bases aligning to TRBD1. The junction had 19 bases not matched to a gene; V was cut back by 0 bases and J by 5 bases. From germline, CDR1 is LNHNV and CDR2 YYDKDF (reference sequence). The CDR3 is made up of 20 amino acids. The CDR3 spells CATSRDWGQGHDPGAETQYF. The CDR3 DNA sequence: TGTGCCACCAGCAGAGATTGGGGACAGGGACACGATCCGGGGGCCGAGACCCAGTACTTC.

This clonotype has just a few counts. The rearrangement uses TRBV5-1 and TRBJ2-7, with a tentative D call TRBD2 (6 bases). Germline lookup yields CDR1 SGHRS and CDR2 YFSETQ. V shed 6 bases and J shed 3 bases, with 13 bases lying between them. This CDR3 region has 13 residues. CDR3 residues: CASNTGEGYEQYF. The CDR3 nucleotides read TGCGCCAGCAACACGGGAGAGGGCTACGAGCAGTACTTC.

The gene calls are TRBV7-2 and TRBJ1-5, with D tentatively TRBD1 (5 bases). CDR3 length equals 14 residues. From germline, CDR1 is SGHTA and CDR2 FQGNSA. V was clipped by 3 bases and J by 6 bases, with 12 bases between them. In DNA, the CDR3 is TGTGCCAGCAGCTTGGGGCAGGAAAGTCAGCCCCAGCATTTT. Its translation: CASSLGQESQPQHF.

This clonotype was detected a few times. The chain is built from TRBV5-1 and TRBJ2-3, with unresolved D. The CDR3 loop spans 14 amino acids. Trimming pared 0 bases from V and 5 bases from J, leaving 10 bases between. The germline V gene encodes CDR1 SGHRS and CDR2 YFSETQ. The CDR3 nucleotides read TGCGCCAGCAGCTTGGCCGAAAGAGGAGATACGCAGTATTTT. The encoded protein is CASSLAERGDTQYF.

A word on this clonotype: Germline and junction disagree at one end, which may indicate a read error. This chain joins TRBV29-1 and TRBJ1-1; TRBD1 matches 9 bases. This CDR3 region has 13 residues. Germline CDR1 and CDR2: SQVTM and ANQGSEA. CDR3 in DNA: TGCAGCGCGCACGACAGGGGGTTCACTGAAGTTTTCTTT. It yields the protein CSAHDRGFTEVFF.

This clonotype was observed a single time. The CDR3 nucleotides are TGTGCCAGCAGTTATTCTGCCCCCTCCTACGAGCAGTACTTC. As protein: CASSYSAPSYEQYF. The genes are TRBV6-2 or TRBV6-3 and TRBJ2-7; D unclear. Germline lookup yields CDR1 MNHEY and CDR2 SVGEGT. The ends were cut back, 3 bases at V and 0 bases at J, with 9 bases in the middle. The CDR3 totals 14 residues.

This clonotype was detected a few times. The rearrangement uses TRBV6-1 and TRBJ2-1; 7 bases match TRBD2. After removal of 6 bases from V and 8 bases from J, the junction contained 4 bases not matched to a gene. CDR3 length: 12 amino acids. Germline V gene data show CDR1 as MNHNS and CDR2 as SASEGT. CDR3 in DNA: TGTGCCAGCAGAAGCGGGACGGATGAGCAGTTCTTC. It translates to CASRSGTDEQFF.

Note on this clonotype: Germline is not matched at one junction end, which may reflect a read error. The chain combines TRBV6-5 with TRBJ2-1, with TRBD1 identical over 9 bases. The length of the CDR3 is 15 residues. Germline V gives CDR1 MNHEY, CDR2 SVGAGI. The CDR3 reads CASRQTGTGRNEQVF. CDR3 in DNA: TGTGCCAGCAGGCAAACCGGGACAGGGCGGAATGAGCAGGTCTTC.

This clonotype has ten or more counts. The chain carries TRBV20-1 and TRBJ2-3; 7 nucleotides line up with TRBD2. This CDR3 comprises 14 residues. The ends lost 0 bases at V and 5 bases at J; junction bases unmatched: 5. Germline assignment: CDR1 DFQATT and CDR2 SNEGSKA (reference sequence). The CDR3 is CSAREGLGKDTQYF. The CDR3 DNA follows: TGCAGTGCTAGAGAAGGACTAGGGAAAGATACGCAGTATTTT.

The chain links TRBV6-1 to TRBJ1-5; no firm D call. Trimming removed 4 bases at V and 4 bases at J, with 11 bases between. CDR1 is MNHNS and CDR2 is SASEGT in the germline V gene. This CDR3 is 14 amino acids long. The CDR3 sequence is CASSGWAANQPQHF. CDR3 DNA: TGTGCCAGCAGTGGATGGGCAGCAAATCAGCCCCAGCATTTT.